The 2 T cell receptor beta chains below were found in one sample sequenced in a study of T cell changes during pregnancy in multiple sclerosis. Generated by immunoSEQ multiplex PCR, the TCRdb table keeps only in-frame clones and is missing some. Of under 80,000 clones listed, 90% to 95% were seen once; the top ten hold around 0.6%. This specimen consisted of peripheral blood, obtained in the third trimester of pregnancy. All receptors derive from a female donor with multiple sclerosis, enrolled in a pregnancy study.

The chain couples TRBV4-3 to TRBJ1-2; TRBD1 matches 8 bases. This CDR3 spans 15 amino acids. Trimming at V came to 4 bases and at J to 4 bases, leaving 8 bases not matched to a gene. Looked up from germline, CDR1 is LGHNA and CDR2 is YSLEER. CDR3 coding DNA: TGCGCCAGCAGCCTAAGTCAGGACAGGGCCTATGGCTACACCTTC. This codes for CASSLSQDRAYGYTF.

The chain has TRBV6-1 and TRBJ2-1, with TRBD2 matching over 9 bases. Looked up from germline, CDR1 is MNHNS and CDR2 is SASEGT. The CDR3 is made up of 16 amino acids. V gave up 3 bases and J gave up 4 bases; unmatched junction bases: 7. CDR3 loop: CASSDLAGALYNEQFF. CDR3 in DNA: TGTGCCAGCAGTGACTTAGCGGGGGCGTTATACAATGAGCAGTTCTTC.